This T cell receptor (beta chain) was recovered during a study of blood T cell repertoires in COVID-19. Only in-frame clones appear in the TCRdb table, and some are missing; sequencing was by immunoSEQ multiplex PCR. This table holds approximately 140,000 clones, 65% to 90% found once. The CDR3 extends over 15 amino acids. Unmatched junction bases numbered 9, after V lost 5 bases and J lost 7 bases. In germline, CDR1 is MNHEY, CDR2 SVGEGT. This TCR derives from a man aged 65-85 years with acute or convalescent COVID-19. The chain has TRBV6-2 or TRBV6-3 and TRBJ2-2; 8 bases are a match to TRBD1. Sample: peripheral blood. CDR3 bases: TGTGCCAGCAGTGACAGGGGAGTCCGGGTCGGGGAGCTGTTTTTT. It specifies CASSDRGVRVGELFF.